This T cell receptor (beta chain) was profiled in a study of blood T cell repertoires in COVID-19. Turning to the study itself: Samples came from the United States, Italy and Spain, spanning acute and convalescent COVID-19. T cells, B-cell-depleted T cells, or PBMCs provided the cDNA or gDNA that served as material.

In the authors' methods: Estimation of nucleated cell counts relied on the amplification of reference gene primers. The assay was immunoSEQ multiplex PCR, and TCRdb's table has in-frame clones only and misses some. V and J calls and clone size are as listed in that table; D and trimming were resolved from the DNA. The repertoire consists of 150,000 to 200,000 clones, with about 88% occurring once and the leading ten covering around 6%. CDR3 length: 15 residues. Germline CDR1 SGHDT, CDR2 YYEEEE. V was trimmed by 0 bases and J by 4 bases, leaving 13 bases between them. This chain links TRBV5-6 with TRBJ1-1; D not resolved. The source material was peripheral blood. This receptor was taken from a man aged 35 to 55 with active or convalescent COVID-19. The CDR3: CASSLGVGLSTEAFF. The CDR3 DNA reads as TGTGCCAGCAGCTTGGGAGTCGGGTTGAGCACTGAAGCTTTCTTT.